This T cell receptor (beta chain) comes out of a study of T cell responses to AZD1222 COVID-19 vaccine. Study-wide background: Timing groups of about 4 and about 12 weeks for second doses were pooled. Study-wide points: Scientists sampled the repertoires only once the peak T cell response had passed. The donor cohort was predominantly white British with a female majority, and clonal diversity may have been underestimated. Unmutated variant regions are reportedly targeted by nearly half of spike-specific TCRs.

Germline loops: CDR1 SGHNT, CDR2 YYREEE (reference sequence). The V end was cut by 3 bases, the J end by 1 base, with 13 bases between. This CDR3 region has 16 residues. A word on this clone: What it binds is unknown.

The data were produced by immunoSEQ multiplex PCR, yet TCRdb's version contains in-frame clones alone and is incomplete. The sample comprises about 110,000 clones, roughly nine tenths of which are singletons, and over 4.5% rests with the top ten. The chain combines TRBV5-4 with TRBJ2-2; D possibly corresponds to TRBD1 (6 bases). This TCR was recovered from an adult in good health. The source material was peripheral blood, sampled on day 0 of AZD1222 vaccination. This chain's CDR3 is CASSWPLGQNTGELFF. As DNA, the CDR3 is TGTGCCAGCAGCTGGCCCCTGGGACAGAACACCGGGGAGCTGTTTTTT.